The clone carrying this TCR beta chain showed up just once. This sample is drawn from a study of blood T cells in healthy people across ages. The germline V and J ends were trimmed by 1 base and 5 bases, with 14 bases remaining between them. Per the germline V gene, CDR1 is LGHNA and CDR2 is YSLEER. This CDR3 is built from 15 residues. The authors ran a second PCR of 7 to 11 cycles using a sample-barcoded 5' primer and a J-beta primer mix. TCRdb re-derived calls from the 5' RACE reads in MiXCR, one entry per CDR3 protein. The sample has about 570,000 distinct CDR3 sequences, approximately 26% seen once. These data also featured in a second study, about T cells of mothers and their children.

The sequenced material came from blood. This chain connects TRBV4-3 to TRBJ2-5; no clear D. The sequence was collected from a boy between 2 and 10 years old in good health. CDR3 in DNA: TGCGCCAGCAGCCAAGCGATAAGATCGGCTGAGACCCAGTACTTC. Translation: CASSQAIRSAETQYF.